The entry below gives a single T cell receptor (beta chain) sequence along with its context. This record comes from a study of siplizumab effects on memory and regulatory T cells. Clones were read by immunoSEQ multiplex PCR, and TCRdb kept only the in-frame ones, dropping some. The repertoire holds around 100,000 clones, with roughly nine tenths as singletons. J lost 5 bases, V lost 3 bases, and 10 bases had no gene match. This CDR3 is built from 16 residues. CDR1 is SEHNR and CDR2 is FQNEAQ in the germline V gene (reference sequence). This TCR was sampled from a human donor in good health. The rearrangement links TRBV7-9 to TRBJ2-1; 7 nucleotides align to TRBD2. Sample: CD4+ T cells sorted from blood. CDR3 in DNA: TGTGCCAGCAGCTTGTCTGGCGGGAGATCTAACAATGAGCAGTTCTTC. Translating it yields CASSLSGGRSNNEQFF.